This TCR beta chain emerged from a study of blood T cell repertoires in COVID-19 (dated by TCRdb to 2020 to 2021). Study-wide context: The collaborator samples originated in the United States, Italy and Spain and spanned the acute and convalescent phases of COVID-19. The prospective study material was composed of cDNA or gDNA derived from T cells, B-cell-depleted T cells, or PBMCs. The dataset comprised deeply sampled blood TCRbeta repertoires from subjects exposed to, actively infected with, or recovered from COVID-19. The repertoires were released in a freely available public database meant as a resource for research on the immune response to SARS-CoV-2. Samples came from the ongoing ImmuneRACE study (first 160 participants) plus 1,254 subjects from 6 global collaborators. Sample metadata almost always included a de-identified subject ID, COVID-19 status, age in years and sex. Where available, HLA class I and class II types were taken from metadata supplied by the sample provider and were not determined by assay-based typing. General conclusions and limits of the study: The amount of clinical and demographic metadata varied by source and participant and was provided uncurated.

One collaborating source in Seattle enrolled patients during active infection and followed them longitudinally through the course of disease. Whole blood was collected in K2EDTA tubes by collaborating institutions according to the institutions' own protocols. For TCRbeta analysis, collaborator samples were shipped as frozen whole blood, as isolated PBMCs, or as DNA extracted from either sample type. The immunoSEQ Assay, a bias-controlled multiplex PCR, was used to amplify TCRbeta CDR3 regions from genomic DNA. As for how the authors treated the data: Nucleated cell counts per sample were estimated from amplification of reference gene primers within the assay. Sequence reads were collapsed and filtered to measure the absolute abundance of every unique TCRbeta CDR3 rearrangement. Productive Simpson clonality was computed per sample as the square root of Simpson's diversity index over productive rearrangements. TCRdb carries this immuneACCESS record with in-frame sequences only. Its versions omit some clonotypes, under half of them owing to an unresolved V gene in the studies checked, with the rest unexplained. V, J and clone size are taken as reported in that table, and D and trimming were inferred from the DNA itself. In this sample the table shows 150,000 or so clones, roughly 83% of which occur a single time. The ten most abundant clones make up 9.5% to 13% of the sample.

Spanning cysteine to phenylalanine, the CDR3 consists of 14 amino acids. Only the CDR3 DNA is retained, 42 bases long and in frame from the first base. Unmatched junction bases come to 4, with V trimmed by 4 bases and J by 1 base. The CDR1 and CDR2 encoded by the germline V gene are SGHDN and FVKESK. Note on this clone: There is no known antigen for this receptor. It has no much larger one-base neighbor in the sample; base qualities were not kept.

This sequence uses TRBV14 and TRBJ2-7, with 7 junctional bases fitting TRBD1. The sequence derives from a woman between 55 and 75 years old with COVID-19, enrolled during active disease. Sequenced material: peripheral blood. The sequence in DNA is TGTGCCAGCAGCCGCCGACAGGGTTCCTACGAGCAGTACTTC. Translated, it gives CASSRRQGSYEQYF.